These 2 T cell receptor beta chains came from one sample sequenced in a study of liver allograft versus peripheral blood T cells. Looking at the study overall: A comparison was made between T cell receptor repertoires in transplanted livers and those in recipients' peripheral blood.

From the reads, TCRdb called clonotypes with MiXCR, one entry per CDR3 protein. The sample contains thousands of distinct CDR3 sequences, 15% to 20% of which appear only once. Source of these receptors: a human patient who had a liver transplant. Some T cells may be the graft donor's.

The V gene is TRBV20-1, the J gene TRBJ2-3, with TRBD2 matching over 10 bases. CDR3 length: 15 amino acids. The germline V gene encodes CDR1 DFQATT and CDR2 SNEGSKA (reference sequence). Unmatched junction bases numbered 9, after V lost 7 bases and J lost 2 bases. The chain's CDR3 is CSVYSGREATDTQYF. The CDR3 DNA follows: TGCAGTGTTTACAGCGGGAGGGAGGCCACAGATACGCAGTATTTT.

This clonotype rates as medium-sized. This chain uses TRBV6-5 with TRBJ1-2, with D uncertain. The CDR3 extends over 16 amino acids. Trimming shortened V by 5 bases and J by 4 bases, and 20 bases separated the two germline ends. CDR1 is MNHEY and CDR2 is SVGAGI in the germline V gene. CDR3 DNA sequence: TGTGCCAGCAGTCTTACCGAAGGCGAGGGCGGCTATGGCTACACCTTC. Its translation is CASSLTEGEGGYGYTF.